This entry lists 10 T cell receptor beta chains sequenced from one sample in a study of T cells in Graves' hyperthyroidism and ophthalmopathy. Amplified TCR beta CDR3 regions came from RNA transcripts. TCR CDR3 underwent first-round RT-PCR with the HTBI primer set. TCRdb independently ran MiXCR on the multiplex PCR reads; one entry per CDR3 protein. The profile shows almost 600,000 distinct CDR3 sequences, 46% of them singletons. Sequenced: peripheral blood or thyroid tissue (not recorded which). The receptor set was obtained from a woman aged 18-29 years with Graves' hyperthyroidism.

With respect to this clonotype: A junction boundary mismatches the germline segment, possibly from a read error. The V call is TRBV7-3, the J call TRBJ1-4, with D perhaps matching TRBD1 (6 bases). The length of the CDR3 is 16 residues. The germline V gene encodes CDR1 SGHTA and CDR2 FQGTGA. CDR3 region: CASSQGGGAGGEKLFF. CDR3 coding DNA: TGCGCCAGCAGCCAAGGGGGGGGCGCGGGAGGTGAAAAACTGTTTTTT. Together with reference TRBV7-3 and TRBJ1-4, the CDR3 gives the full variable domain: GAGVSQTPSNKVTEKGKYVELRCDPISGHTALYWYRQSLGQGPEFLIYFQGTGAADDSGLPNDRFFAVRPEGSVSTLKIQRTERGDSAVYLCASSQGGGAGGEKLFFGSGTQLSVL.

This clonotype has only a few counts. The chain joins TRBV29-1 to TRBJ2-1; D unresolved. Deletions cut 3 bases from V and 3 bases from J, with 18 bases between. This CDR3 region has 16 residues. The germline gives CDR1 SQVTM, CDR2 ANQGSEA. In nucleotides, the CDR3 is TGCAGCGTTGAGGGTAGTGGAACTCAAGACTACAATGAGCAGTTCTTC. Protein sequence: CSVEGSGTQDYNEQFF.

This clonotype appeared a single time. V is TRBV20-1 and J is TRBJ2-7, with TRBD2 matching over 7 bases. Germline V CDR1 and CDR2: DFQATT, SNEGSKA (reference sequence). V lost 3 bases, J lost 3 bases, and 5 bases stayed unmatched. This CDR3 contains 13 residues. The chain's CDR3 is CSASSGEGYEQYF. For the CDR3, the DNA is TGCAGTGCTAGCAGCGGGGAAGGCTACGAGCAGTACTTC.

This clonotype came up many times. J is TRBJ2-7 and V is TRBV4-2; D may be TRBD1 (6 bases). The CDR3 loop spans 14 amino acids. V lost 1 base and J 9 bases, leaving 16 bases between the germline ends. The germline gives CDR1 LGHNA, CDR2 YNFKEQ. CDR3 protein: CASSQGTGSIGQYF. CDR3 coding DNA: TGTGCCAGCAGCCAAGGAACAGGGTCTATCGGGCAGTACTTC.

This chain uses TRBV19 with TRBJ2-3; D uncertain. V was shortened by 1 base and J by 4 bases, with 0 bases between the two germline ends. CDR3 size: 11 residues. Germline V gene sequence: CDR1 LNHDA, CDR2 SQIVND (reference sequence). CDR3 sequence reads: CASSIADTQYF. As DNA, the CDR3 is TGTGCCAGTAGTATAGCAGATACGCAGTATTTT.

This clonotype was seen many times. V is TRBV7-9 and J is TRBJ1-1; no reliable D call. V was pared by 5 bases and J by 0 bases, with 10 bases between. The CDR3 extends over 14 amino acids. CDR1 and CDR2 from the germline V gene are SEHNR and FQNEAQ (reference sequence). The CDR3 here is CASSGGVMNTEAFF. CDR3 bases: TGTGCCAGCAGCGGCGGGGTGATGAACACTGAAGCTTTCTTT.

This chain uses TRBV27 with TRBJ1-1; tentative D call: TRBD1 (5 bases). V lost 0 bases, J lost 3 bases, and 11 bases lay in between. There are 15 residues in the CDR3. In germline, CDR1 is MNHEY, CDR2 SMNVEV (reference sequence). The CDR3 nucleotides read TGTGCCAGCAGTTTATCCCCGGAGGGGCACACTGAAGCTTTCTTT. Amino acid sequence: CASSLSPEGHTEAFF.

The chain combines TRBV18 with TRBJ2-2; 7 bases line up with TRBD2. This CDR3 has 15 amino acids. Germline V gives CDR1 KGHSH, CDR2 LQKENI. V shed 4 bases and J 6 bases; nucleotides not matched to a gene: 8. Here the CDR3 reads CASSLSAGAPGELFF. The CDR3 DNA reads TGTGCCAGCTCACTATCGGCGGGAGCCCCCGGGGAGCTGTTTTTT.

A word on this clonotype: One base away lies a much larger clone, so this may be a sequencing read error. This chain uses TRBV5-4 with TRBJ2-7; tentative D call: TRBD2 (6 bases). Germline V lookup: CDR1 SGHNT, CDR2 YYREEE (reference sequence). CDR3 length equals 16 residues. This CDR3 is CAGSLEGSPPGEEQYF. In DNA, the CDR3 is TGTGCCGGCAGCTTGGAGGGCAGTCCACCCGGGGAAGAGCAGTACTTC.

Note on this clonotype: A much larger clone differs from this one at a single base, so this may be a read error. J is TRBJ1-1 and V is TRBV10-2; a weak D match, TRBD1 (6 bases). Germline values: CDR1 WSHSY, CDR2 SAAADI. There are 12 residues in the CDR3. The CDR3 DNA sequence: TGTGCCAGCAGCCTGGAACAGGGAGGTGCTTTCTTT. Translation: CASSLEQGGAFF.